This T cell receptor (beta chain) came from a study of human T cells and chemical hapten exposure. CDR3 length: 13 amino acids. Germline CDR1 and CDR2: SGHVS and FQNEAQ. The V end lost 1 base, the J end lost 4 bases, and 8 bases lay between the germline ends. Original data processing: TCR counts had a median of approximately 96,000 per sample and spanned roughly 23,224 to 750,000. TCRdb re-derived calls from the RACE reads in MiXCR, one entry per CDR3 protein. Here the V and J calls rest on TCRdb's processing, not on the authors' analysis. The sample has approximately 400,000 distinct CDR3 sequences, roughly 4.6% seen once. This clonotype has at least ten counts. What it recognizes is unknown. Indicated time point: pre-sensitization, week 0. The sample's treatment: therapeutic diphenylcyclopropenone sensitization with weekly scalp DPC. Study findings and constraints: Having alopecia, the donors may differ immunologically from healthy people.

The chain is built from TRBV7-8 and TRBJ2-7; D is unresolved. The sample was whole blood, taken in connection with sensitization to the hapten diphenylcyclopropenone (DPC). The clonotype originates from a woman aged 50 to 60 with alopecia areata. Some clones in this sample may be carry-over from other donors' samples. In DNA form, the CDR3 reads TGTGCCAGCAGCTTAGGTGCTGGTTACGAGCAGTACTTC. Translating it yields CASSLGAGYEQYF.